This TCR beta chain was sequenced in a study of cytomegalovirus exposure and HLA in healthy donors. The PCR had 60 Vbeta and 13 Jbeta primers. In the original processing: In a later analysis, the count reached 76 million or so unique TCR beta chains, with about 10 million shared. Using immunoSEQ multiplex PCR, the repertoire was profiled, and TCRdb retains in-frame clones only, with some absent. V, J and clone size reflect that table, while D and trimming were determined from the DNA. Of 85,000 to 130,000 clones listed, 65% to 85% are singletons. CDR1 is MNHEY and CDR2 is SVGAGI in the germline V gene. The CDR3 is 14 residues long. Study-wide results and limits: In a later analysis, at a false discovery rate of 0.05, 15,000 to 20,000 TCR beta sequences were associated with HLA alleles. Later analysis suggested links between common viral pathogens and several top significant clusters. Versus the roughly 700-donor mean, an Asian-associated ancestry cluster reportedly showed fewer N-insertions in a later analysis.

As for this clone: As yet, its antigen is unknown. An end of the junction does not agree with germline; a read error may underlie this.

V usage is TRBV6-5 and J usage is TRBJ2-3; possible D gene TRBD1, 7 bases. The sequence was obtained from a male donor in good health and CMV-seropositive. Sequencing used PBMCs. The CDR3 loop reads CASRTSGGTDAQYF. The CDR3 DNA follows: TGTGCCAGCAGGACAAGTGGGGGGACAGATGCGCAGTATTTT.